Below are 10 T cell receptor beta chains sequenced from a single sample in a study of CD8+CD57+ T cells in acquired aplastic anemia. Those patients picked for sequencing had displayed CD8+CD57+ cell expansion on flow cytometry. Genomic DNA provided the template from which TCR beta VDJ and CDR3 profiles were obtained. TCRdb processed the reads anew with MiXCR; each CDR3 protein has one entry. There are 120,000 or so distinct CDR3 sequences in the sample; about 40% occur only once, and around 2.5% lies in the top ten. The sample comprised sorted CD4+, CD8+, or CD8+CD57+ T cells (not recorded which) from PBMCs. The receptor set was obtained from a human donor with aplastic anemia.

In this sample, this clonotype turned up once. Just one base apart from a much larger clone, this may be a read error. The chain employs TRBV6-1 and TRBJ2-3; 7 nucleotides align to TRBD2. The CDR3 is 11 amino acids. Germline values: CDR1 MNHNS, CDR2 SASEGT. The CDR3 region has the DNA TGTCCCATGGGGGGGACAGATACGCAGTATTTT. It specifies CPMGGTDTQYF.

This clonotype has ten or more counts. The chain links TRBV11-2 to TRBJ2-1, with 10 positions matching TRBD1. The germline CDR1 and CDR2 sequences are SGHAT and FQNNGV. CDR3 length: 14 residues. Trimming removed 5 bases from V and 9 bases from J; junction bases left unmatched: 7. The CDR3 nucleotides are TGTGCCAGCAGCCAAGGGGACAGGGGCCGTGAGCAGTTCTTC. It yields the protein CASSQGDRGREQFF. Full variable domain (rest looked up from reference TRBV11-2 and TRBJ2-1): EAGVAQSPRYKIIEKRQSVAFWCNPISGHATLYWYQQILGQGPKLLIQFQNNGVVDDSQLPKDRFSAERLKGVDSTLKIQPAKLEDSAVYLCASSQGDRGREQFFGPGTRLTVL.

Note on this clonotype: In this CDR3 the conserved last residue, phenylalanine or tryptophan, is missing, so a read error is likely. The rearrangement links TRBV5-6 to TRBJ1-2; no clear D. With 1 base removed from V and 0 bases from J, the gap between germline ends came to 7 bases. This CDR3 has 14 amino acids. The germline CDR1 and CDR2 sequences are SGHDT and YYEEEE. CDR3 region: CASSLYGTNYGYTS. DNA for the CDR3: TGTGCCAGCAGCTTGTACGGTACTAACTATGGCTACACCTCC.

The table lists this clonotype with many counts. This rearrangement joins TRBV29-1 to TRBJ1-4; D unclear. Between the trimmed V and J ends, which lost 1 base and 3 bases, there was a span of 9 bases. The germline CDR1 and CDR2 sequences are SQVTM and ANQGSEA. The CDR3 extends over 14 amino acids. The CDR3, as DNA: TGCAGCGTTGAAGTGGTAGGGTCTAATGAAAAACTGTTTTTT. Its translation: CSVEVVGSNEKLFF. Supplemented by reference TRBV29-1 and TRBJ1-4, the full variable domain reads SAVISQKPSRDICQRGTSLTIQCQVDSQVTMMFWYRQQPGQSLTLIATANQGSEATYESGFVIDKFPISRPNLTFSTLTVSNMSPEDSSIYLCSVEVVGSNEKLFFGSGTQLSVL.

This clonotype was recorded at least ten times. The gene calls are TRBV12-3 or TRBV12-4 and TRBJ2-7; 9 bases match TRBD1. There are 19 residues in the CDR3. Trimming cost V 5 bases and J 4 bases; bases outside gene matches: 21. CDR3 bases: TGTGCCAGCAGTCCCGCTCCGGGACAGGGCCGTTCCTCCTATTACGAGCAGTACTTC. Encoded protein: CASSPAPGQGRSSYYEQYF.

This clonotype has just a few counts. The chain couples TRBV6-2 or TRBV6-3 to TRBJ2-1, with TRBD2 matching over 10 bases. Germline CDR1 is MNHEY and CDR2 is SVGEGT. V lost 7 bases to trimming and J lost 1 base; unmatched junction nucleotides: 4. The CDR3 totals 15 residues. The CDR3 here is CASTVAGGSYNEQFF. For the CDR3, the DNA is TGTGCCAGCACCGTAGCGGGGGGATCCTACAATGAGCAGTTCTTC.

Many counts were recorded for this clonotype. The rearrangement links TRBV18 to TRBJ1-1, with unresolved D. Deletions cut 8 bases from V and 1 base from J, with 11 bases between. There are 13 residues in the CDR3. Germline V gene data show CDR1 as KGHSH and CDR2 as LQKENI. The CDR3 protein is CASSTGQNTEAFF. The CDR3, as DNA: TGTGCCAGCAGCACGGGCCAGAACACTGAAGCTTTCTTT.

This clonotype was detected a few times. This chain links TRBV3-1 with TRBJ2-7; D is unresolved. Germline CDR1 LGHDT, CDR2 YNNKEL (reference sequence). V dropped 3 bases and J dropped 4 bases, with 10 bases sitting between them. The CDR3 is 13 amino acids. The CDR3, as DNA: TGTGCCAGCAGCCAGCCATTTCAATACGAGCAGTACTTC. Amino acid sequence: CASSQPFQYEQYF.

This clonotype came up many times. This rearrangement joins TRBV7-9 to TRBJ1-3; tentative D call: TRBD1 (6 bases). There are 16 residues in the CDR3. V shed 4 bases and J shed 4 bases, with 17 bases lying between them. Germline V lookup: CDR1 SEHNR, CDR2 FQNEAQ (reference sequence). Here the CDR3 reads CASSSWGQGFGNTIYF. CDR3 DNA sequence: TGTGCCAGCAGCTCGTGGGGGCAGGGGTTCGGAAACACCATATATTTT.

This clonotype was seen repeatedly, ten times or more. The chain joins TRBV7-6 to TRBJ1-3, with 7 bases fitting TRBD1. The CDR3 has 15 residues. J gave up 7 bases and V 1 base, and 7 bases lay outside the gene matches. Germline CDR1 reads SGHVS; CDR2 reads FNYEAQ. The CDR3 DNA follows: TGTGCCAGCAGCTTAGTAACACAGGGGTGGAACACCATATATTTT. Its protein product is CASSLVTQGWNTIYF.